This TCR beta chain was retrieved from a study of CD8 T cells in Susac syndrome. Per the germline V gene, CDR1 is SEHNR and CDR2 is FQNEAQ (reference sequence). The germline V and J ends were trimmed by 4 bases and 4 bases, with 7 bases remaining between them. The CDR3 is 12 residues long. This clonotype was counted a single time. The antigen remains unidentified. The study, taken as a whole, reports: The study recognized that its TCR sequencing and HLA analysis covered a relatively small number of individuals.

The Susac syndrome patients fit the recently defined diagnostic criteria for definite or probable disease. Both CD4+ and CD8+ T cells were negatively isolated, and TEMRA cells underwent FACS enrichment. When the RNA was reverse transcribed, random hexamers were used with an input of about 0.5 to 1 ug. The method of amplification for TCR beta CDR3 was immunoSEQ multiplex PCR, covering 54 Vbeta and 13 Jbeta. Using its own MiXCR run on the immunoSEQ multiplex PCR reads, TCRdb lists one record per CDR3 protein. This repertoire shows some 94,000 distinct CDR3 sequences, roughly 94% found once; its top ten account for over 0.3%.

The sequenced sample consisted of CD4+ T cells from PBMCs. The chain employs TRBV7-9 and TRBJ2-5; no clear D. This receptor was identified in a human donor with Susac syndrome. The CDR3 here is CASSSLTETQYF. DNA for the CDR3: TGTGCCAGCAGCTCCTTGACAGAGACCCAGTACTTC. The full variable domain, in which reference TRBV7-9 and TRBJ2-5 provide the parts outside the CDR3, is DTGVSQNPRHKITKRGQNVTFRCDPISEHNRLYWYRQTLGQGPEFLTYFQNEAQLEKSRLLSDRFSAERPKGSFSTLEIQRTEQGDSAMYLCASSSLTETQYFGPGTRLLVL.